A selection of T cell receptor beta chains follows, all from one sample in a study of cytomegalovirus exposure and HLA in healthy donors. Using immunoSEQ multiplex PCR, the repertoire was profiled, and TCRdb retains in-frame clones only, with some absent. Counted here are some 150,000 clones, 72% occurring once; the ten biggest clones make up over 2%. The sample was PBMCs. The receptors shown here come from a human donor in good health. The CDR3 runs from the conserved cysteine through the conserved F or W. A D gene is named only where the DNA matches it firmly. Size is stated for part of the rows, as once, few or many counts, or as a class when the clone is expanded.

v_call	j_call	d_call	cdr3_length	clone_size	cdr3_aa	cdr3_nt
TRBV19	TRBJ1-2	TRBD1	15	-	CASSIDRRQGNGYTF	TGTGCCAGTAGTATAGATCGAAGACAGGGCAACGGCTACACCTTC
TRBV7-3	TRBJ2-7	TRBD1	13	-	CASSLGQNYEQYF	TGTGCCAGCAGCCTGGGACAGAACTACGAGCAGTACTTC
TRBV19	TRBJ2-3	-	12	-	CASSIGPYTQYF	TGTGCCAGTAGTATAGGTCCATATACGCAGTATTTT
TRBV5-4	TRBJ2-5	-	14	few	CASSSDLGRETQYF	TGTGCCAGCAGCTCTGACTTGGGTCGGGAGACCCAGTACTTC
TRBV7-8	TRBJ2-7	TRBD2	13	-	CASTRLADYEQYF	TGTGCCAGCACCCGCCTAGCGGACTACGAGCAGTACTTC
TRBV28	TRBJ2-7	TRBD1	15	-	CASSRMDRETYEQYF	TGTGCCAGCAGCAGGATGGACAGGGAAACCTACGAGCAGTACTTC
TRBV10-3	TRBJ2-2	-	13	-	CAITGQDTGELFF	TGTGCCATCACGGGACAAGACACCGGGGAGCTGTTTTTT
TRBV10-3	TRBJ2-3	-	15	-	CAISGGQSSTDTQYF	TGTGCCATCAGCGGGGGACAGTCTAGCACAGATACGCAGTATTTT
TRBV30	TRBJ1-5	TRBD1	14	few	CAWADRASNQPQHF	TGTGCCTGGGCCGACAGGGCCAGCAATCAGCCCCAGCATTTT
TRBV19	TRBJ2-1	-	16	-	CASTDHVGAKFNEQFF	TGTGCCAGTACGGACCATGTGGGGGCTAAGTTTAATGAGCAGTTCTTC
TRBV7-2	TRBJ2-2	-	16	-	CASSLRTRGGTGELFF	TGTGCCAGCAGCTTACGGACTAGAGGGGGTACCGGGGAGCTGTTTTTT
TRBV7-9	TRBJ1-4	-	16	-	CASSLAFGGAREKLFF	TGTGCCAGCAGCTTAGCGTTCGGGGGGGCGCGGGAAAAACTGTTTTTT
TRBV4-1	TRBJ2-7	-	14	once	CASSQGQGSYEQYF	TGCGCCAGCAGCCAAGGTCAGGGATCGTACGAGCAGTACTTC
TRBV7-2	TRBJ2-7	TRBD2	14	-	CASSPTGGGYEQYF	TGTGCCAGCTCACCCACGGGGGGAGGCTACGAGCAGTACTTC
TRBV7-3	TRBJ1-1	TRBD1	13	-	CASSTQGDSEAFF	TGTGCCAGCAGCACGCAGGGGGATTCTGAAGCTTTCTTT
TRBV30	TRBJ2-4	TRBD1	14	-	CAWSVQGAKNIQYF	TGTGCCTGGAGTGTACAGGGGGCGAAAAACATTCAGTACTTC
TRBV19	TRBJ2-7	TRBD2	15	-	CASSISSGRSYEQYF	TGTGCCAGTAGTATATCTAGCGGGAGATCCTACGAGCAGTACTTC
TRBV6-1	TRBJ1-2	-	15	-	CASSEDGRLNYGYTF	TGTGCCAGCAGTGAAGACGGCAGGCTAAACTATGGCTACACCTTC
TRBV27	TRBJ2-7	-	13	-	CASSLFAGYEQYF	TGTGCCAGCAGTTTATTTGCAGGCTACGAGCAGTACTTC
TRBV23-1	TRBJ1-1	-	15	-	CASSQPWAPDTEAFF	TGCGCCAGCAGTCAACCGTGGGCGCCGGACACTGAAGCTTTCTTT
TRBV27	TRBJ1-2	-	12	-	CASSLLAGTATF	TGTGCCAGCAGTTTATTGGCCGGTACAGCTACCTTC
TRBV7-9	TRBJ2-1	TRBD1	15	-	CASSPQGAAYNEQFF	TGTGCCAGCAGCCCACAGGGGGCGGCCTACAATGAGCAGTTCTTC
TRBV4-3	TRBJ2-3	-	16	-	CASSQTYRGGTDTQYF	TGCGCCAGCAGCCAAACTTATCGCGGTGGCACAGATACGCAGTATTTT
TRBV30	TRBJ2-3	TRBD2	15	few	CAWRGASGGPDTQYF	TGTGCCTGGAGGGGCGCTAGCGGGGGGCCCGATACGCAGTATTTT